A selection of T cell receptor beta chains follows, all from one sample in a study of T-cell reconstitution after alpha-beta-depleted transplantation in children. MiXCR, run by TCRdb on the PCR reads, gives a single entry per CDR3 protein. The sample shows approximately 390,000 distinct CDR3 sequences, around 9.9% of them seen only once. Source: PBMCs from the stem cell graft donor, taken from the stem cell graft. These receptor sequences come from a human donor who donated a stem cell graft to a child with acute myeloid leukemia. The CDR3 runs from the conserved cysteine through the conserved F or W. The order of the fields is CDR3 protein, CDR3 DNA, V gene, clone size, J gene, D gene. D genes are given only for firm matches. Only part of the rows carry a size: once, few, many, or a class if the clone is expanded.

CDR3aa: CASSLISSSYNEQFF
CDR3nt: TGTGCCAGCAGCTTGATTTCCAGCTCCTACAATGAGCAGTTCTTC
v_gene: TRBV5-6
abundance: few
j_gene: TRBJ2-1
d_gene: NA

CDR3aa: CASRSTENTEAFF
CDR3nt: TGTGCCAGCAGATCTACAGAGAACACTGAAGCTTTCTTT
v_gene: TRBV12-3/TRBV12-4
abundance: NA
j_gene: TRBJ1-1
d_gene: NA

CDR3aa: CASSSQTSGRYKSYNEQFF
CDR3nt: TGTGCCAGCAGCTCCCAGACTAGCGGGAGGTATAAGTCCTACAATGAGCAGTTCTTC
v_gene: TRBV3-1
abundance: many
j_gene: TRBJ2-1
d_gene: TRBD2

CDR3aa: CSGTSGKGEQYF
CDR3nt: TGCAGTGGGACTAGCGGGAAGGGCGAGCAGTACTTC
v_gene: TRBV20-1
abundance: many
j_gene: TRBJ2-7
d_gene: TRBD2

CDR3aa: CASSEPGGGDEQYF
CDR3nt: TGTGCCAGCAGTGAACCAGGGGGCGGCGACGAGCAGTACTTC
v_gene: TRBV25-1
abundance: NA
j_gene: TRBJ2-7
d_gene: TRBD1

CDR3aa: CATSRGGTSGFGTQYF
CDR3nt: TGTGCCACCAGCAGAGGGGGGACTAGCGGATTTGGTACGCAGTATTTT
v_gene: TRBV15
abundance: NA
j_gene: TRBJ2-3
d_gene: TRBD2

CDR3aa: CASSPIRPDVGDTQYF
CDR3nt: TGTGCCAGCAGTCCAATAAGACCAGACGTGGGAGATACGCAGTATTTT
v_gene: TRBV6-2/TRBV6-3
abundance: few
j_gene: TRBJ2-3
d_gene: NA

CDR3aa: CASSGYDGTEAFF
CDR3nt: TGTGCCAGCAGCGGATATGACGGGACTGAAGCTTTCTTT
v_gene: TRBV9
abundance: NA
j_gene: TRBJ1-1
d_gene: NA

CDR3aa: CSARRTSSSDTQYF
CDR3nt: TGCAGTGCCCGGAGGACTAGCAGCTCAGATACGCAGTATTTT
v_gene: TRBV20-1
abundance: NA
j_gene: TRBJ2-3
d_gene: TRBD2

CDR3aa: CASSSNSGSYNEQFF
CDR3nt: TGTGCCAGCAGCTCGAATAGCGGGAGTTACAATGAGCAGTTCTTC
v_gene: TRBV27
abundance: few
j_gene: TRBJ2-1
d_gene: TRBD2

CDR3aa: CASSLSYYNEQFF
CDR3nt: TGTGCCAGCAGCTTAAGCTATTACAATGAGCAGTTCTTC
v_gene: TRBV13
abundance: many
j_gene: TRBJ2-1
d_gene: NA

CDR3aa: CASSQDRTVANYGYTF
CDR3nt: TGCGCCAGCAGCCAAGATCGGACGGTAGCTAACTATGGCTACACCTTC
v_gene: TRBV4-3
abundance: few
j_gene: TRBJ1-2
d_gene: NA

CDR3aa: CAMDTGRGYTF
CDR3nt: TGTGCCATGGATACAGGGAGAGGCTACACCTTC
v_gene: TRBV10-3
abundance: NA
j_gene: TRBJ1-2
d_gene: NA

CDR3aa: CASSLERNTGELFF
CDR3nt: TGTGCCAGCAGCCTCGAGCGGAACACCGGGGAGCTGTTTTTT
v_gene: TRBV7-8
abundance: few
j_gene: TRBJ2-2
d_gene: NA

CDR3aa: CASSLSRVEEQYF
CDR3nt: TGTGCCAGCAGCCTTAGTAGGGTTGAGGAGCAGTACTTC
v_gene: TRBV5-6
abundance: NA
j_gene: TRBJ2-7
d_gene: NA